The text below deals with one T cell receptor beta chain. Antigen specificity is unknown. The data were obtained in a study of cytomegalovirus exposure and HLA in healthy donors. Study-level background: An early release of data contained about 85 million unique TCRs, which came from HLA-typed donors. Study-wide findings and caveats: A few CMV-associated chains were confirmed in vitro to be specific for CMV antigens. 87-base-pair reads could not separate some V segments, including TRBV6-2 and TRBV6-3.

Amplification used 60 Vbeta primers and 13 Jbeta primers. Using immunoSEQ multiplex PCR, the repertoire was profiled, and TCRdb retains in-frame clones only, with some absent. The sample comprises some 110,000 clones, 70% to 80% of which are singletons, and 2.5% to 3% rests with the top ten. V was trimmed by 1 base and J by 0 bases, leaving 10 bases between them. CDR1 and CDR2 (germline): SEHNR, FQNEAQ (reference sequence). The CDR3 covers 17 residues. The chain joins TRBV7-9 to TRBJ2-6; D is perhaps TRBD1 (6 bases). This TCR came from a woman between 18 and 29 years old in good health and CMV-seropositive. The sample was PBMCs. The CDR3 sequence: CASSLGAGVSGANVLTF. The CDR3 DNA reads as TGTGCCAGCAGCTTAGGGGCAGGGGTCTCTGGGGCCAACGTCCTGACTTTC.